This entry features one TCR beta chain sequence. The target antigen is unknown. The primer mix had 60 Vbeta and 13 Jbeta primers. Only in-frame clones appear in the TCRdb table, and some are missing; sequencing was by immunoSEQ multiplex PCR. The data show about 79,000 clones, 67% seen once. This record comes from a study of cytomegalovirus exposure and HLA in healthy donors. Study-wide results and limits: Reports indicated that the classifier achieved high specificity and sensitivity in diagnosing cytomegalovirus status. Researchers reported in a later analysis that a missense DCLRE1C variant was tied to TCR beta V- and J-gene trimming.

Material: PBMCs. This receptor was obtained from a woman between 50 and 59 years old in good health and CMV-seropositive.

This chain's CDR3 is CASSFAPGQGFLAKNIQYF. The CDR3, as DNA: TGTGCCAGCAGCTTTGCTCCGGGACAGGGTTTTCTGGCCAAAAACATTCAGTACTTC. The chain combines TRBV7-9 with TRBJ2-4, with 9 bases lining up with TRBD1. V gave up 3 bases and J gave up 1 base; unmatched junction bases: 13. The germline CDR1 and CDR2 sequences are SEHNR and FQNEAQ (reference sequence). The CDR3 has 19 amino acids.